This T cell receptor beta chain derives from a study of OX40 agonist ivuxolimab in advanced cancers. This clone was seen only a few times. Profiling relied on immunoSEQ multiplex PCR, and the TCRdb table lists in-frame clones only, not all of them. In the table there are approximately 71,000 clones, 84% of which are singletons. V lost 5 bases, J lost 2 bases, and 5 bases stayed unmatched. Per the germline V gene, CDR1 is SGHTA and CDR2 is FQGTGA. This CDR3 is built from 14 residues. Sampled blood was obtained at baseline, cycle 4 day 1, and cycle 7 day 1. The clonotype originates from an adult with an advanced solid tumor such as melanoma, head and neck, liver or kidney cancer. Sequences were derived from CD4+ or CD8+ T cells sorted from blood, sampled in a trial of the OX40 agonist ivuxolimab. This chain joins TRBV7-3 and TRBJ2-5; 7 positions agree with TRBD2. CDR3 loop: CASSRHGGQETQYF. The CDR3 nucleotides read TGTGCCAGCAGCCGGCACGGGGGGCAAGAGACCCAGTACTTC.